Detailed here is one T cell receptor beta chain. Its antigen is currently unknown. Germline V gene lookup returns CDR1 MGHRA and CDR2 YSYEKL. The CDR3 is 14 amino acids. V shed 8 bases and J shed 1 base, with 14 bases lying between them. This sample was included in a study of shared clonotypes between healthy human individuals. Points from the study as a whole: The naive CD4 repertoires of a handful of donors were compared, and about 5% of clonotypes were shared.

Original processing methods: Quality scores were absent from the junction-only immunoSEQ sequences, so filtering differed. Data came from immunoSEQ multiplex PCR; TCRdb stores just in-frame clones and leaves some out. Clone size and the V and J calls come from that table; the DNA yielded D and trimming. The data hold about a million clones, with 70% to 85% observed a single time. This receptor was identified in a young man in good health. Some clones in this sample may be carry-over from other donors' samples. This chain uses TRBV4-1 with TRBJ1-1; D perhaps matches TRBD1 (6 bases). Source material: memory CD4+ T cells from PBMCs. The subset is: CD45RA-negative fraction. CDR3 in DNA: TGCGCCAGCCGCGGACAGCTAAAGAACACTGAAGCTTTCTTT. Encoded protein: CASRGQLKNTEAFF.